One sample yielded the 27 T cell receptor beta chains listed below, sequenced in a study of spatial heterogeneity in lung cancer. TCRdb re-called the 5' RACE reads with MiXCR, one entry per CDR3 protein. The sample consists of 82,000 or so distinct CDR3 sequences, around an eighth of them appearing once. The time point here: sample taken at primary tumor resection. From tumor, nontumor lung or frozen PBMC, whole RNA was taken unsorted for sequencing. Sequencing used PBMCs, obtained at surgery. The receptor source for this set is a male donor with early-stage non-small cell lung cancer.

This clonotype was counted a few times. The gene calls are TRBV2 and TRBJ1-6; 10 nucleotides agree with TRBD1. Per germline, CDR1 SNHLY and CDR2 FYNNEI. The CDR3 has 13 residues. V gave up 8 bases and J gave up 10 bases; unmatched junction bases: 5. The CDR3 is CASGRDRGSPLHF. CDR3 nucleotide sequence: TGTGCCAGCGGCCGGGACAGGGGCTCACCCCTCCACTTT.

This clonotype was seen only a few times. The CDR3: CSVGQQNTEAFF. In DNA, the CDR3 is TGCAGCGTCGGACAGCAGAACACTGAAGCTTTCTTT. The chain combines TRBV29-1 with TRBJ1-1; D might be TRBD1 (6 bases). This CDR3 comprises 12 residues. V was pared by 6 bases and J by 1 base, with 9 bases between. Looked up from germline, CDR1 is SQVTM and CDR2 is ANQGSEA.

Only a few counts were recorded for this clonotype. V is TRBV3-1 and J is TRBJ1-1; D uncertain. V shed 4 bases and J shed 8 bases, with 11 bases lying between them. Germline V gives CDR1 LGHDT, CDR2 YNNKEL (reference sequence). CDR3 length: 12 residues. The CDR3 DNA reads as TGTGCCAGCAGCCCCGGGCCCGGGGAAGCTTTCTTT. Translating gives CASSPGPGEAFF.

V and J are TRBV12-3 or TRBV12-4 and TRBJ2-2; D remains ambiguous. V dropped 3 bases and J dropped 5 bases, with 16 bases sitting between them. This CDR3 is 16 amino acids long. Here the CDR3 reads CASSLKGKSSTGELFF. The DNA of the CDR3 is TGTGCCAGCAGTTTGAAAGGGAAGAGTAGTACCGGGGAGCTGTTTTTT.

This clonotype was seen more than once but under ten times. The genes are TRBV29-1 and TRBJ2-1, with D perhaps matching TRBD2 (6 bases). CDR3 size: 13 residues. Trimming cost V 0 bases and J 9 bases, with 12 bases left between them. The germline V gene has CDR1 SQVTM and CDR2 ANQGSEA. Written as DNA, the CDR3 is TGCAGCGTTGAAGATAGGGAGGATGGTGAGCAGTTCTTC. Its protein product is CSVEDREDGEQFF.

J is TRBJ2-7 and V is TRBV23-1, with D perhaps TRBD1 (6 bases). TRBV23-1 carries the ORF label, with uncertain function. V was trimmed by 7 bases and J by 5 bases, leaving 24 bases between them. There are 16 residues in the CDR3. The DNA for the CDR3 is TGCGCCAGCACCACGGACAGTGTCCCTTCTTTCCACGAGCAGTACTTC. It codes for CASTTDSVPSFHEQYF.

In its sample, this clonotype was seen many times. The chain links TRBV12-3 or TRBV12-4 to TRBJ1-2, with TRBD1 matching over 7 bases. V was pared by 6 bases and J by 6 bases, with 4 bases of the junction left unmatched. The CDR3 is made up of 12 amino acids. CDR3 bases: TGTGCCAGCAGCCGAACAGGGGATGGCTACACCTTC. This gives the protein CASSRTGDGYTF.

This sequence joins TRBV6-6 and TRBJ2-2; 7 bases align to TRBD1. Germline lookup yields CDR1 MNHNY and CDR2 SVGAGI (reference sequence). The CDR3 sequence is 16 residues long. With V trimmed by 2 bases and J by 0 bases, 3 bases remained unmatched. DNA of the CDR3: TGTGCCAGCAGTTACGGACAGGCCTCGAACACCGGGGAGCTGTTTTTT. Translated, it gives CASSYGQASNTGELFF.

This clonotype was seen only a few times. The chain uses TRBV20-1 and TRBJ2-5; TRBD2 is a possible D gene (7 bases). The CDR3 is 14 amino acids. Trimming stripped 3 bases from V and 3 bases from J, with 14 bases between. CDR1 DFQATT and CDR2 SNEGSKA come from the germline V gene (reference sequence). The CDR3: CSARWGGLKETQYF. In DNA, the CDR3 is TGCAGTGCTAGGTGGGGGGGGCTCAAAGAGACCCAGTACTTC.

This clonotype showed up many times. V usage is TRBV6-6 and J usage is TRBJ1-5; 7 bases agree with TRBD1. J gave up 8 bases and V 5 bases, and 9 bases lay outside the gene matches. CDR1 MNHNY and CDR2 SVGAGI come from the germline V gene (reference sequence). The CDR3 is 14 residues long. The CDR3 coding sequence is TGTGCCAGCAGTACTACAGGGGATAGAGAGCCCCAGCATTTT. It translates to CASSTTGDREPQHF.

In this sample, this clonotype turned up a few times. The CDR3, as DNA: TGTGCCAGCAGCACTCAGGGGCGGGACACAGATACGCAGTATTTT. Translation gives CASSTQGRDTDTQYF. This chain joins TRBV9 and TRBJ2-3; D could derive from TRBD1 or TRBD2 (6 bases each). Germline V gene sequence: CDR1 SGDLS, CDR2 YYNGEE. V lost 4 bases and J lost 2, with 14 bases in between. The CDR3 contains 15 residues.

By share, this clonotype counts as medium-sized (0.01 to 0.1%). The chain joins TRBV2 to TRBJ1-5; weak D call: TRBD1 (5 bases). Germline V gives CDR1 SNHLY, CDR2 FYNNEI. The CDR3 has 14 amino acids. V lost 1 base and J lost 4, with 8 bases in between. This chain's CDR3 is CASSEGGENQPQHF. CDR3 in DNA: TGTGCCAGCAGTGAAGGAGGGGAAAATCAGCCCCAGCATTTT.

This chain connects TRBV7-8 to TRBJ2-3; a weak D match, TRBD2 (6 bases). V was cut by 3 bases and J by 2 bases, with 12 bases left in between. Germline CDR1 SGHVS, CDR2 FQNEAQ. CDR3 length equals 15 residues. This CDR3 reads CASSFEAGFTDTQYF. CDR3 DNA sequence: TGTGCCAGCAGCTTTGAGGCGGGATTCACAGATACGCAGTATTTT.

The rearrangement links TRBV5-1 to TRBJ2-5; D perhaps matches TRBD1 (6 bases). This CDR3 has 13 amino acids. Germline CDR1 and CDR2: SGHRS and YFSETQ. The V and J ends lost 6 bases and 1 base respectively, with 10 bases between them. The CDR3 here is CASNTGPQETQYF. The CDR3 DNA follows: TGCGCCAGCAATACAGGGCCCCAAGAGACCCAGTACTTC.

In regard to this clonotype: At one end the junction does not follow the germline gene, possibly because of a read error. The rearrangement links TRBV5-4 to TRBJ2-1; no reliable D call. CDR1 and CDR2 (germline): SGHNT, YYREEE (reference sequence). This CDR3 contains 13 residues. DNA for the CDR3: TGTGCCAGCCGCTTAAGCTCCTACAATGAGCAGTTCTTC. Encoded protein: CASRLSSYNEQFF.

This clonotype has a handful of counts. This chain connects TRBV19 to TRBJ1-3, with a possible D match to TRBD1 (5 bases). This CDR3 has 17 residues. The germline V gene has CDR1 LNHDA and CDR2 SQIVND (reference sequence). V was pared by 6 bases and J by 4 bases, with 22 bases between. For the CDR3, the DNA is TGTGCCAGTAGCGATTTTCGTCGGGGGAATTCAGGAAACACCATATATTTT. This translates into CASSDFRRGNSGNTIYF. Looking up the rest from reference TRBV19 and TRBJ1-3 gives the full variable domain: DGGITQSPKYLFRKEGQNVTLSCEQNLNHDAMYWYRQDPGQGLRLIYYSQIVNDFQKGDIAEGYSVSREKKESFPLTVTSAQKNPTAFYLCASSDFRRGNSGNTIYFGEGSWLTVV.

V and J are TRBV24-1 and TRBJ2-7; D uncertain. The CDR3 covers 14 residues. The ends were cut back, 3 bases at V and 4 bases at J, with 12 bases in the middle. Germline values: CDR1 KGHDR, CDR2 SFDVKD. CDR3 in amino acids: CATSDVGAPYEQYF. In DNA form, the CDR3 reads TGTGCCACCAGTGATGTCGGAGCCCCATACGAGCAGTACTTC.

V usage is TRBV19 and J usage is TRBJ2-1; 12 bases match TRBD2. The length of the CDR3 is 15 residues. J was trimmed by 0 bases and V by 7 bases; bases with no gene match: 1. Germline lookup yields CDR1 LNHDA and CDR2 SQIVND (reference sequence). In DNA form, the CDR3 reads TGTGCCAGTAAGACTAGCGGGAGCTCCTACAATGAGCAGTTCTTC. Translating gives CASKTSGSSYNEQFF.

This clonotype was counted between two and nine times. The chain uses TRBV11-2 and TRBJ1-1; possibly TRBD1 for D (5 bases). With 5 bases removed from V and 10 bases from J, the gap between germline ends came to 14 bases. CDR3 length equals 12 residues. Germline loops: CDR1 SGHAT, CDR2 FQNNGV. CDR3 nucleotide sequence: TGTGCCAGCAGCCTATCGGAGGGGAGAGCTTTCTTT. Amino acid sequence: CASSLSEGRAFF.

V and J are TRBV29-1 and TRBJ2-3; D is possibly TRBD1 or TRBD2 (5 bases each). Germline V CDR1 and CDR2: SQVTM, ANQGSEA. The CDR3 sequence is 14 residues long. V was pared by 5 bases and J by 0 bases, with 12 bases between. DNA of the CDR3: TGCAGCGTTCATCGGGGACCTAGCACAGATACGCAGTATTTT. Protein: CSVHRGPSTDTQYF.

In its sample, this clonotype was seen a few times. The chain is built from TRBV6-2 or TRBV6-3 and TRBJ1-5, with unresolved D. V lost 7 bases to trimming and J lost 0 bases, with 7 bases between them. The CDR3 totals 13 residues. The germline gives CDR1 MNHEY, CDR2 SVGEGT. The CDR3 is CASTEYSNQPQHF. In DNA form, the CDR3 reads TGTGCCAGCACGGAGTATAGCAATCAGCCCCAGCATTTT.

This clonotype was found a few times. The chain links TRBV20-1 to TRBJ1-4; D possibly corresponds to TRBD1 (6 bases). The V end lost 3 bases, the J end lost 8 bases, and 13 bases lay between the germline ends. The CDR3 spans 13 residues. CDR1 DFQATT and CDR2 SNEGSKA come from the germline V gene (reference sequence). The CDR3 sequence is CSARPGAGEKLFF. CDR3 coding DNA: TGCAGTGCTAGGCCAGGGGCAGGGGAAAAACTGTTTTTT.

The chain employs TRBV2 and TRBJ1-4; no clear D gene. The V gene lost 4 bases and the J gene lost 3 bases, with 12 bases spanning the gap. The CDR3 has 15 amino acids. CDR1 is SNHLY, CDR2 FYNNEI, per germline. CDR3 in amino acids: CASSGPLGANEKLFF. CDR3 nucleotides: TGTGCCAGCAGTGGACCCCTTGGTGCTAATGAAAAACTGTTTTTT.

This clonotype occurred many times. The chain combines TRBV19 with TRBJ1-1; the match to TRBD1 covers 7 bases. The CDR3 consists of 15 residues. From germline, CDR1 is LNHDA and CDR2 SQIVND (reference sequence). The V and J ends lost 7 bases and 1 base, in that order; junction bases with no gene match: 9. The CDR3 sequence: CASIGGGWRNTEAFF. DNA for the CDR3: TGTGCCAGTATAGGAGGGGGCTGGAGGAACACTGAAGCTTTCTTT. The full variable domain, rest sourced from reference TRBV19 and TRBJ1-1, is DGGITQSPKYLFRKEGQNVTLSCEQNLNHDAMYWYRQDPGQGLRLIYYSQIVNDFQKGDIAEGYSVSREKKESFPLTVTSAQKNPTAFYLCASIGGGWRNTEAFFGQGTRLTVV.

V gene TRBV7-9 combines with J gene TRBJ2-7, with D perhaps given as TRBD1 or TRBD2 (6 bases each). Germline values: CDR1 SEHNR, CDR2 FQNEAQ (reference sequence). The CDR3 contains 15 residues. V was shortened by 6 bases and J by 2 bases, with 17 bases between the two germline ends. The chain's CDR3 is CASSSVRGATYEQYF. CDR3 bases: TGTGCCAGCAGTTCAGTAAGGGGGGCTACCTACGAGCAGTACTTC.

The rearrangement uses TRBV5-1 and TRBJ2-7; the D gene is possibly TRBD1 (6 bases). V was cut by 4 bases and J by 0 bases, with 11 bases left in between. The CDR3 totals 14 residues. The germline V gene has CDR1 SGHRS and CDR2 YFSETQ. The CDR3 region has the DNA TGCGCCAGCAGCCCCACGACAGGCTCCTACGAGCAGTACTTC. This translates into CASSPTTGSYEQYF.

This clonotype has a handful of counts. V is TRBV5-1 and J is TRBJ2-1; the match to TRBD2 covers 9 bases. The CDR3 has 16 residues. Germline CDR1 is SGHRS and CDR2 is YFSETQ. V lost 4 bases and J lost 8; bases outside the gene matches: 13. CDR3 nucleotides: TGCGCCAGCAGCGTGGAGGGGCTAGCGGGAATAGATGAGCAGTTCTTC. Translation gives CASSVEGLAGIDEQFF. The variable domain in full, completed from reference TRBV5-1 and TRBJ2-1, reads KAGVTQTPRYLIKTRGQQVTLSCSPISGHRSVSWYQQTPGQGLQFLFEYFSETQRNKGNFPGRFSGRQFSNSRSEMNVSTLELGDSALYLCASSVEGLAGIDEQFFGPGTRLTVL.